This T cell receptor (beta chain) stems from a study of blood T cell repertoires in COVID-19. On the study more broadly: From T cells, B-cell-depleted T cells, or PBMCs came the material, which was cDNA or gDNA.

In the study's own analysis: Scientists estimated how many nucleated cells there were by amplifying reference gene primers. Repertoires were generated with immunoSEQ multiplex PCR, while TCRdb's copy carries only in-frame clones and drops some. V and J calls and clone size are given by that table; D and trimming were obtained from the DNA. The sample includes 150,000 or so clones, about 86% of them seen just once. With respect to this clone: Additional DNA sequences in this sample encode the identical CDR3.

Germline CDR1 is LGHDT and CDR2 is YNNKEL (reference sequence). Trimming stripped 0 bases from V and 8 bases from J, with 13 bases between. CDR3 size: 14 residues. The specimen sequenced was peripheral blood. This receptor was obtained from an older woman with acute or convalescent COVID-19. V is TRBV3-1 (or the pseudogene TRBV3-2) and J is TRBJ1-2, with D perhaps matching TRBD1 (6 bases). This chain's CDR3 is CASSQDARGYGYTF. The CDR3 DNA sequence: TGTGCCAGCAGCCAAGATGCCAGGGGATACGGCTACACCTTC.